This T cell receptor beta chain was profiled in a study of beta chain features in type 1 diabetes. Study-wide findings and caveats: Whether TCRB rearrangement is influenced by HLA type went unresolved here. Shorter TCRB CDR3s, moderately but significantly so, marked every one of the four CD4+ subsets in Type 1 diabetes patients. Short templates might get an advantage during PCR, and this would be equal in patients and controls.

Reverse transcribing all isolated RNA meant expressed TCRB transcripts were sequenced. Assay used: immunoSEQ multiplex PCR; TCRdb lists only in-frame clones, some missing. Of some 350,000 clones listed, 9.6% are singletons. One heparinised draw, averaging roughly 110 mL, was taken per donor. A note on this clone: Its specificity is not known.

Germline V gives CDR1 ENHRY, CDR2 SYGVKD. Trimming took 3 bases from V and 4 from J; bases not matched to a gene: 4. The CDR3 length is 14 residues. J is TRBJ2-7 and V is TRBV10-3; the match to TRBD2 covers 9 bases. The receptor was derived from a man in his thirties or forties with type 1 diabetes. Sequencing was performed on central memory CD4+ T cells from blood. This CDR3 reads CAISEGTSSYEQYF. The CDR3 region has the DNA TGTGCCATCAGTGAAGGGACTAGCTCTTACGAGCAGTACTTC.